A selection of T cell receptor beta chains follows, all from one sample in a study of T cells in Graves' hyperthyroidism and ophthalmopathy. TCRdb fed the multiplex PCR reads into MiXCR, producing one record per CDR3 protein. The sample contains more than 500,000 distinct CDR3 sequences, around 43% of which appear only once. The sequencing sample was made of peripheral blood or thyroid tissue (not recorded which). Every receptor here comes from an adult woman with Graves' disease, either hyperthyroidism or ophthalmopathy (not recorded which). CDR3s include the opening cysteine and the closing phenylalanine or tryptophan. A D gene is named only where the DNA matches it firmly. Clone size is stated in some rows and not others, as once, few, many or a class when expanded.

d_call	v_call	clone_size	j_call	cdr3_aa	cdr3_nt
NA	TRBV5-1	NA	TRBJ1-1	CASSPGGPNTESFF	TGCGCCAGCTCCCCTGGAGGGCCGAACACTGAATCTTTCTTT
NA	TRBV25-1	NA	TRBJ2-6	CASSDWGDGANVLTF	TGTGCCAGCAGTGATTGGGGGGATGGGGCCAACGTCCTGACTTTC
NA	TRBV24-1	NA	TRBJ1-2	CATSEPGDYTF	TGTGCCACCAGTGAACCCGGCGACTACACCTTC
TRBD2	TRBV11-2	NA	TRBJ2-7	CAWSVHRLAGAYEQYF	TGTGCCTGGAGTGTACATAGGCTAGCGGGAGCCTACGAGCAGTACTTC
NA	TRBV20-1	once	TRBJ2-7	CSARSPLLQYF	TGCAGTGCTAGGTCACCCCTCCTGCAGTACTTC
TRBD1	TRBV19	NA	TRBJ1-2	CASSSNRGRGDYGYTF	TGTGCCAGTAGTAGCAACAGGGGGCGCGGGGACTATGGCTACACCTTC
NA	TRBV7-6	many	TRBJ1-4	CASSLEAGDEKLFF	TGTGCCAGCAGCTTGGAGGCAGGGGATGAAAAACTGTTTTTT
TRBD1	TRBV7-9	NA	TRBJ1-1	CASSHRDSLQAFF	TGTGCCAGCAGCCACCGGGACAGCCTTCAAGCTTTCTTT
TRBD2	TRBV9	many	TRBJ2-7	CASSVSSGTSYEQYF	TGTGCCAGCAGCGTGTCTAGCGGGACTTCCTACGAGCAGTACTTC
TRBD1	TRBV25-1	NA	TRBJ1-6	CASSDRGLLSPLHF	TGTGCCAGCTCGGACAGGGGTCTACTCTCACCCCTCCACTTT
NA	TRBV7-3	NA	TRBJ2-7	CASSLEAGPTGELYF	TGTGCCAGCAGCTTAGAGGCAGGACCTACCGGGGAGCTGTACTTC
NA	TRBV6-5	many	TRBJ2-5	CASSYPYGAGETQYF	TGTGCCAGCAGTTACCCCTATGGGGCTGGGGAGACCCAGTACTTC
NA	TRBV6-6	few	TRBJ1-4	CASSGGTEEKLFF	TGTGCCAGCAGTGGCGGGACCGAGGAAAAACTGTTTTTT
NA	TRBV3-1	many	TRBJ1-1	CASSQVGLTAEAFF	TGTGCCAGCAGCCAAGTGGGGTTAACGGCTGAAGCTTTCTTT
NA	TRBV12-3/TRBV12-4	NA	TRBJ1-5	CASSSDGGTPQHF	TGTGCCAGCAGCTCGGACGGAGGTACGCCCCAGCATTTT
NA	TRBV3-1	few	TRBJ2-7	CASSPSGTDSYEQYF	TGTGCCAGCAGCCCATCCGGGACGGATTCCTACGAGCAGTACTTC
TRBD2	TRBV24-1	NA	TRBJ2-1	CATSDALAGSYNEQFF	TGTGCCACCAGTGATGCCCTAGCGGGTTCCTACAATGAGCAGTTCTTC
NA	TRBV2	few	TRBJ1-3	CASIYGRFSGNTIYF	TGTGCCAGCATTTATGGACGGTTCTCTGGAAACACCATATATTTT
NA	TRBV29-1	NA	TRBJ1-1	CSAVSPPPNRAFF	TGCAGCGCCGTCTCCCCCCCTCCGAATAGAGCTTTCTTT
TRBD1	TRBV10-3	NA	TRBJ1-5	CAIRGGQGGSHF	TGTGCCATCAGGGGAGGACAGGGGGGATCGCATTTT
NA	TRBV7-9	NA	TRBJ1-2	CASSTDHRTYLRYTF	TGTGCCAGCAGCACCGATCATCGGACATATCTGAGATACACCTTC
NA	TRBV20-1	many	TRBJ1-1	CSAFSLMNTEAFF	TGCAGTGCTTTTTCGTTGATGAACACTGAAGCTTTCTTT
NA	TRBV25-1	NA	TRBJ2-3	CASSEWYRGTDAQYF	TGTGCCAGCAGTGAATGGTACAGAGGAACAGATGCGCAGTATTTT
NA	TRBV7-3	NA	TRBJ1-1	CASSLMGPEAFF	TGTGCCAGCAGCTTAATGGGCCCTGAAGCTTTCTTT
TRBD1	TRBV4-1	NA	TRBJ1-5	CASSQGQGNFHQPQHF	TGCGCCAGCAGCCAAGGACAGGGCAATTTTCATCAGCCCCAGCATTTT
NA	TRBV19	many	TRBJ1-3	CASTEGTSGNTIYF	TGTGCCAGTACGGAGGGGACCTCTGGAAACACCATATATTTT
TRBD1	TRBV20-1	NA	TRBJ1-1	CSASRQGDTEAFF	TGCAGTGCTAGCCGACAGGGAGACACTGAAGCTTTCTTT
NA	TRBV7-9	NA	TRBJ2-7	CASSQDARGYEQYF	TGTGCCAGCAGCCAAGACGCCAGGGGCTACGAGCAGTACTTC
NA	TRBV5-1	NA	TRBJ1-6	CASSSRDGGNSPLHF	TGCGCCAGCAGCAGCCGGGACGGAGGGAATTCACCCCTCCACTTT
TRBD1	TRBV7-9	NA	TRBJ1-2	CASSLRDSANYGYTF	TGTGCCAGCAGCCTCCGGGACAGCGCAAACTATGGCTACACCTTC
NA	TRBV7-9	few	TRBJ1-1	CASSLSANTEAFF	TGTGCCAGCAGCTTGAGTGCGAACACTGAAGCTTTCTTT